This T cell receptor (beta chain) stems from a study of post-analysis software for immune sequencing data. General observations from the study: Five or six TRBV segments were significantly more frequent in patients than in controls. TRBV5-6, TRBV5-1 and TRBV20-1 were among these segments. Controls had significantly higher normalized Chao1 diversity than multiple sclerosis patients.

Unique molecular identifiers were carried by the TCR beta cDNA libraries. Yield was roughly 0.5 million cDNA molecules from 1 to 10 million T cells. TCRdb fed the PCR reads into MiXCR, producing one record per CDR3 protein. The sample contains 400,000 to 500,000 distinct CDR3 sequences, over 30% of which appear only once. This clonotype was detected a few times. The antigen is not known. The junction had 6 bases not matched to a gene; V was cut back by 0 bases and J by 4 bases. Germline CDR1 MDHEN, CDR2 SYDVKM. This CDR3 region has 16 residues. The chain is built from TRBV28 and TRBJ2-1; 7 nucleotides align to TRBD2. The sequence came from a girl aged 2 to 10 with multiple sclerosis. The specimen sequenced was blood. Here the CDR3 DNA reads TGTGCCAGCAGTTTATGGGAGGGAGGGAAGTACAATGAGCAGTTCTTC. As protein: CASSLWEGGKYNEQFF.